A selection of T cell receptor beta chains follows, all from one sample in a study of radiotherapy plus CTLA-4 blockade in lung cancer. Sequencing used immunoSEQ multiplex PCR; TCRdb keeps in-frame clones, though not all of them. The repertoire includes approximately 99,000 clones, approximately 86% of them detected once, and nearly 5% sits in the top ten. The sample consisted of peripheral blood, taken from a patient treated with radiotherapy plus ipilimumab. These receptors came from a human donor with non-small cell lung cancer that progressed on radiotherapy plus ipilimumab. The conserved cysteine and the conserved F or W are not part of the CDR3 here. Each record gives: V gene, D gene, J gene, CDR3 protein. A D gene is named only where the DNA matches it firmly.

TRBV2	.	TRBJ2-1	ASSEALGQF
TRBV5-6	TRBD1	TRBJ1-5	ASSATGRGNQPQH
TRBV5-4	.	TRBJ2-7	ASSYGTFEQY
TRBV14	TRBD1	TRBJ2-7	ASSQRGQTYEQY
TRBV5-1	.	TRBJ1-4	ASSFGPSTNEKLF
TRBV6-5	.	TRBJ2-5	ASSYSSASQETQY
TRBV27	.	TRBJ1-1	ASILVGGEAEAF
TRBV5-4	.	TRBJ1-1	ASSLVRGGAEAF
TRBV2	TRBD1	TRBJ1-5	ASRGYRGMINQPQH
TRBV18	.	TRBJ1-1	ASSSQGWGRTEAF
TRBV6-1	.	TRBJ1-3	ASSFGGRGNTIY
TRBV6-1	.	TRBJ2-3	ASTQVRGYTDTQY
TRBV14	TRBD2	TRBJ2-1	ASSQVYPASGRDEQF
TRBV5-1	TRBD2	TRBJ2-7	ASSFTSGYEQY
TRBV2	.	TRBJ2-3	AGERDNTDTQY
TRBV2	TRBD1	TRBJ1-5	ASSPRGRDQPQH
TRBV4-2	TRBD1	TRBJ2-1	ASSEMDRDGGNEQF
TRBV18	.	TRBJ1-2	ASSPGEHYGYT
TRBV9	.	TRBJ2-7	ASSEQGTGGYEQY
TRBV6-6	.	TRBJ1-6	ASSGGSSYNSPLH
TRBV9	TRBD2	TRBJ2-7	ASSVGLAGAEQY
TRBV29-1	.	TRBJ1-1	SVLQSMNTEAF
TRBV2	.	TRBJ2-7	ASLSAGPSYEQY
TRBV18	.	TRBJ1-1	ASSLASDGTEAF
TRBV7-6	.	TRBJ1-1	ASSLGGVGNTEAF
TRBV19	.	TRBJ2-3	ASSLTTPGTDTQY